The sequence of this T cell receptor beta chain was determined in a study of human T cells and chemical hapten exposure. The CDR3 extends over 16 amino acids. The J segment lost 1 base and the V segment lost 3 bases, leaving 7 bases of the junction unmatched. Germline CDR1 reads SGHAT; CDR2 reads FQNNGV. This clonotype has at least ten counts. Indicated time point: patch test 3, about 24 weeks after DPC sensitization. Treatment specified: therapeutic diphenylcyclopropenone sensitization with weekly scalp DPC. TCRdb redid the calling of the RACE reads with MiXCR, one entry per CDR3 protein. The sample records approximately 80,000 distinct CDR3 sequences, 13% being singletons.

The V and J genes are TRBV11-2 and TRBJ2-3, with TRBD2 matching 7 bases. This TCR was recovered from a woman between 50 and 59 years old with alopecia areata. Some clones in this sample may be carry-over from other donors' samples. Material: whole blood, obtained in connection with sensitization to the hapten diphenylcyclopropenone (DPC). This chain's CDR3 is CASSLASGMGTDTQYF. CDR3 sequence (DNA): TGTGCCAGCAGCTTGGCGAGCGGGATGGGCACAGATACGCAGTATTTT.